This T cell receptor (beta chain) was identified during a study of blood T cell repertoires in COVID-19 (dated by TCRdb to about 2020). About the investigation overall: Collaborator samples came from the United States, Italy and Spain and covered acute and convalescent phases of COVID-19. The prospective study material was composed of cDNA or gDNA derived from T cells, B-cell-depleted T cells, or PBMCs. Deeply sampled blood TCRbeta repertoires from subjects exposed to, actively infected with, or recovered from COVID-19 were included in the dataset. The repertoires were released in a freely available public database meant as a resource for research on the immune response to SARS-CoV-2. The samples were drawn from the first 160 participants of the ongoing ImmuneRACE study and from more than 1,000 subjects provided by 6 global collaborators. Sample metadata almost always included a de-identified subject ID, COVID-19 status, age in years and sex. Where available, HLA class I and class II types were obtained from metadata supplied by the sample provider rather than from assay-based typing. Results the study describes overall, beyond this receptor: How much clinical and demographic metadata was included differed by source and by participant, and the metadata was provided uncurated.

The CDR3 covers 14 residues, taking in both the cysteine and the phenylalanine. Left in the record is the CDR3 DNA by itself, 42 bases read in frame from the first base. Via the germline V gene, CDR1 is MNHEY and CDR2 SVGAGI. V drops 6 bases and J drops 8 bases, leaving 14 bases in between. As regards this clone: Its antigen specificity is not known. No base qualities exist here, and no much larger clone lies one base off it.

TCRbeta CDR3 regions were amplified from genomic DNA using the immunoSEQ Assay, a bias-controlled multiplex PCR. The source study handled its data this way. Within the assay, amplification of reference gene primers was used to estimate how many nucleated cells each sample contained. To quantify the absolute abundance of each unique TCRbeta CDR3 rearrangement, sequence reads were collapsed and filtered. Productive Simpson clonality was computed per sample as the square root of Simpson's diversity index over productive rearrangements. TCRdb retrieved this table from immuneACCESS and kept in-frame rearrangements only. Not all clones are present; in checked studies, unresolved V genes account for under half, and no reason is known for the remainder. V, J and clone size were drawn from that table, and D and trimming were deduced from the DNA. Across this sample there are approximately 260,000 clones, with 75% to 90% seen only once. Of the sample, less than 4% falls within the top ten clones.

Enrolling through a virtual design, the prospective study's participants ranged in age from about 18 to 89 years and lived across some 22 United States geographic areas. In the prospective study, cohorts were assigned on the basis of participant-reported clinical history obtained from a screening survey and a study questionnaire. Mobile phlebotomists in the prospective study collected whole blood, serum and a nasopharyngeal or oropharyngeal swab from every participant. Prospective study participants could optionally give additional blood draws and questionnaires over an approximately 2-month period. Before DNA extraction, prospective study blood samples were shipped either frozen or at room temperature.

The sequence was collected from a woman aged 40 to 50 with acute COVID-19. Sequenced material: PBMCs or T cells enriched from blood (not recorded which). The V and J genes are TRBV6-5 and TRBJ1-6; the D gene lacks a confident call. The nucleotides read TGTGCCAGCAGCCCCCTCGACCAGGATTCACCCCTCCACTTT. It translates to CASSPLDQDSPLHF.